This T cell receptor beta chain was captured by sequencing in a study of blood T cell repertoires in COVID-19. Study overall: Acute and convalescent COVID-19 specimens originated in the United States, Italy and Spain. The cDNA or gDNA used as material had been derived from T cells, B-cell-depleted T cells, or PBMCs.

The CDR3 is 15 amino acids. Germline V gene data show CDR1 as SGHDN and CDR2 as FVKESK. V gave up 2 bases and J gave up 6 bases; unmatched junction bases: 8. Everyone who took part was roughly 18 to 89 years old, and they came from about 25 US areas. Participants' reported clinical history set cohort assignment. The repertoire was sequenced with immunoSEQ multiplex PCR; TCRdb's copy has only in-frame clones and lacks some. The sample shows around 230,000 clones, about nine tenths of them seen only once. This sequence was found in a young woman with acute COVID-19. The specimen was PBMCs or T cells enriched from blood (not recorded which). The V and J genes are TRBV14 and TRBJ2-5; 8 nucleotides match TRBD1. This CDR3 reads CASSQRYGTGQTQYF. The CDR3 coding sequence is TGTGCCAGCAGCCAACGTTATGGGACAGGTCAGACCCAGTACTTC.